This T cell receptor (beta chain) was sequenced for a study of T cells in Graves' hyperthyroidism and ophthalmopathy. General study points: For ophthalmopathy, model prediction preceded onset by a median about 6.4 months.

Amplified TCR beta CDR3 regions came from RNA transcripts. Carried out on the TCR CDR3, a first-round RT-PCR used the HTBI primer set. TCRdb passed the multiplex PCR reads through MiXCR, listing each CDR3 protein once. The top ten clones hold about 22% of a sample with more than 300,000 distinct CDR3 sequences, roughly 14% of them seen once. There are many counts of this clonotype. Antigen unknown. The CDR3 is 14 residues long. The ends were cut back, 5 bases at V and 8 bases at J, with 18 bases in the middle. Researchers defined stable Graves' hyperthyroidism as no ophthalmopathy progression within 18 months. It was 8.5 to 10 ml of fresh peripheral blood that supplied the PBMCs.

What was sequenced was blood. The sequence came from a woman aged 25 to 39 with Graves' hyperthyroidism. V and J are TRBV12-3 or TRBV12-4 and TRBJ1-1; D is perhaps TRBD1 (5 bases). The CDR3 here is CASSQAQRGTEAFF. The CDR3 nucleotides read TGTGCCAGCAGTCAGGCGCAGCGGGGCACCGAAGCTTTCTTT.